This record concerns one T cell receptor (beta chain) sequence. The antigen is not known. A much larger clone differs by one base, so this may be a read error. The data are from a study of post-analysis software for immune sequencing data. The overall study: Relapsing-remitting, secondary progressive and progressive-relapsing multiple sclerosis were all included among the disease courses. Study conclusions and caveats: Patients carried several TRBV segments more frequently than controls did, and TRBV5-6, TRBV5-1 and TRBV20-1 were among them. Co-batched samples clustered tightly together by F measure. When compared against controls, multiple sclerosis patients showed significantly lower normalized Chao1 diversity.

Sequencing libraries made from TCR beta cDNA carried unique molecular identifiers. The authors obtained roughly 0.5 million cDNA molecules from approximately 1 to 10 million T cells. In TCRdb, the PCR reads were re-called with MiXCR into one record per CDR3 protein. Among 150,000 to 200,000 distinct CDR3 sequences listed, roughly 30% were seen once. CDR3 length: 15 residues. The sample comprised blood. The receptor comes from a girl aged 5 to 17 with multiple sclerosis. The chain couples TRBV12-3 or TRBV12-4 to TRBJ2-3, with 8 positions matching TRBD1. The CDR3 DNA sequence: TGTGCCAGCAGCCTCCTTGACAGGGGTTCAGATACGGAGTATTTT. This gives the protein CASSLLDRGSDTEYF.